These T cell receptor beta chains were read from a single sample in a study of cytomegalovirus exposure and HLA in healthy donors. Generated by immunoSEQ multiplex PCR, the TCRdb table keeps only in-frame clones and is missing some. Among roughly 300,000 clones listed, around 87% were seen once. The sample taken for sequencing was PBMCs. The receptor set was obtained from a woman under 30 in good health and CMV-seronegative. Each CDR3 is given with its conserved first and last residue. The D gene is left open where the match is weak. Not every row has a clone size; where given, it reads once, few, many or a size class.

V gene	J gene	D gene	clone size	CDR3 DNA	CDR3 protein
TRBV19	TRBJ1-1	TRBD1	NA	TGTGCCAGTAGTATAGGAGGGACAGGGGGCACTGAAGCTTTCTTT	CASSIGGTGGTEAFF
TRBV5-1	TRBJ2-7	TRBD1	NA	TGCGCCAGCAGCGGCGTGGGGACAGGGATACACGAGCAGTACTTC	CASSGVGTGIHEQYF
TRBV27	TRBJ2-7	NA	NA	TGTGCCAGCAGTTTGGAGGGGGCCCACGAGCAGTACTTC	CASSLEGAHEQYF
TRBV4-3	TRBJ2-3	TRBD2	NA	TGCGCCAGCAGCCAACTAGCGGGGGGGACAGATACGCAGTATTTT	CASSQLAGGTDTQYF
TRBV6-5	TRBJ2-1	NA	NA	TGTGCCAGCAGTTACTTCGGTGATCATGAGCAGTTCTTC	CASSYFGDHEQFF
TRBV19	TRBJ1-1	NA	NA	TGTGCCAGTAGTATCTCTCGTGTAACTGAAGCTTTCTTT	CASSISRVTEAFF
TRBV10-3	TRBJ1-2	TRBD1	NA	TGTGCCATCAGTGAGTTTGGCAGGGGGCTGACGGTCGGTAACTATGGCTACACCTTC	CAISEFGRGLTVGNYGYTF
TRBV5-6	TRBJ2-7	NA	NA	TGTGCCAGCAGCTCTCTACTTGCCCCCTACGAGCAGTACTTC	CASSSLLAPYEQYF
TRBV2	TRBJ2-7	NA	NA	TGTGCCAGCAGGCGCCTCGGGGGAACTCCTTCCTACGAGCAGTACTTC	CASRRLGGTPSYEQYF
TRBV18	TRBJ2-1	TRBD2	NA	TGTGCCAGCTCACCTAGCGGGAACGTCTACAATGAGCAGTTCTTC	CASSPSGNVYNEQFF
TRBV5-6	TRBJ2-1	TRBD1	NA	TGTGCCAGCAGCATGGACAGGGTTAATGAGCAGTTCTTC	CASSMDRVNEQFF
TRBV7-2	TRBJ2-2	TRBD2	NA	TGTGCCAGCAGCACAACTAGCGGGAGGGCTTTGGACGGGGAGCTGTTTTTT	CASSTTSGRALDGELFF
TRBV6-4	TRBJ2-3	NA	NA	TGTGCCAGCAGTGAATCTATTGCGGGTAACACAGATACGCAGTATTTT	CASSESIAGNTDTQYF
TRBV19	TRBJ1-5	TRBD1	NA	TGTGCCAGTAAGGGGGCTATCGATCAGCCCCAGCATTTT	CASKGAIDQPQHF
TRBV2	TRBJ1-6	NA	NA	TGTGCCAGCAGTGAAGGCCCCCCGCCGGACAGTGGATTATTT	CASSEGPPPDSGLF
TRBV30	TRBJ2-7	TRBD2	NA	TGTGCCTGGACACCTAGCGGCCCCAAGAACGAGCAGTACTTC	CAWTPSGPKNEQYF
TRBV27	TRBJ2-7	TRBD1	NA	TGTGCCAGCAGTTTCCTCGGACAGGGTAATCTTGTAAACTTC	CASSFLGQGNLVNF
TRBV10-1	TRBJ2-2	NA	NA	TGCGCCAGCAGTGCCGGGAGCTCCACCGGGGAGCTGTTTTTT	CASSAGSSTGELFF
TRBV7-3	TRBJ2-1	NA	few	TGTGCCAGCAGCCAAGTTAGCGGAAATGAGCAGTTCTTC	CASSQVSGNEQFF
TRBV27	TRBJ2-7	TRBD2	NA	TGTGCCAGCAGTATACGACCGGTAGCGGGAGGGCCCTACGAGCAGTACTTC	CASSIRPVAGGPYEQYF
TRBV6-5	TRBJ1-2	NA	NA	TGTGCCAGCAGTTACAGGGGTGGTGGCTACACCTTC	CASSYRGGGYTF
TRBV10-3	TRBJ2-7	TRBD2	NA	TGTGCCATCACCAATCGGACTAGCGGACCCTACGAGCAGTACTTC	CAITNRTSGPYEQYF
TRBV6-6	TRBJ1-6	NA	NA	TGTGCCAGCAGTTACTCGGCCTCGCCCCTCCACTTT	CASSYSASPLHF
TRBV5-1	TRBJ1-6	TRBD1	few	TGCGCCAGCAGTCAGGGGGAATCACCCCTCCACTTT	CASSQGESPLHF
TRBV27	TRBJ2-1	NA	medium-sized	TGTGCCAGCAGCACTTACAATGAGCAGTTCTTC	CASSTYNEQFF
TRBV2	TRBJ2-3	TRBD2	NA	TGTGCCAGCAGTGAACGAGCGGGAGGAAGCACAGATACGCAGTATTTT	CASSERAGGSTDTQYF
TRBV11-1	TRBJ1-1	NA	once	TGTGCCAGCAGCTTAGCTGGGGCCAGGGCTTTCTTT	CASSLAGARAFF
TRBV5-8	TRBJ2-7	TRBD2	NA	TGTGCCAGCAGCTTTCGGGGGGGCCTGGACGAGCAGTACTTC	CASSFRGGLDEQYF
TRBV7-8	TRBJ2-7	NA	NA	TGTGCCAGCAGCTTCAGGGTCGATCCCCACGAGCAGTACTTC	CASSFRVDPHEQYF
TRBV29-1	TRBJ1-2	NA	once	TGCAGCGTTGAAGCTCGGTCCCAGGGGCTCTATGGCTACACCTTC	CSVEARSQGLYGYTF
TRBV18	TRBJ1-5	TRBD1	NA	TGTGCCAGCTCACCGCAGGGGGATCAGCCCCAGCATTTT	CASSPQGDQPQHF
TRBV11-2	TRBJ2-4	NA	NA	TGTGCCAGCAGCTCCCTCCGGGGGATCAACATTCAGTACTTC	CASSSLRGINIQYF
TRBV7-6	TRBJ1-1	NA	once	TGTGCCAGCAGCCTAACAGTGAACACTGAAGCTTTCTTT	CASSLTVNTEAFF
TRBV27	TRBJ1-1	NA	NA	TGTGCCAGCAGCTACTCGATGAACACTGAAGCTTTCTTT	CASSYSMNTEAFF
TRBV7-2	TRBJ2-5	NA	NA	TGTGCCAGCAGCTCCCACCCCAGAGAGACCCAGTACTTC	CASSSHPRETQYF
TRBV19	TRBJ1-6	NA	NA	TGTGCCAGTGGTATGGGCCTCAATTCACCCCTCCACTTT	CASGMGLNSPLHF
TRBV27	TRBJ1-1	TRBD1	NA	TGTGCCAGCAGCCGGACAGGACTGAACACTGAAGCTTTCTTT	CASSRTGLNTEAFF
TRBV4-3	TRBJ1-3	NA	NA	TGCGCCAGCAGCCAAGATGAGGAGAACTCTGGAAACACCATATATTTT	CASSQDEENSGNTIYF
TRBV7-8	TRBJ1-2	NA	NA	TGTGCCAGCAGCGCCCGACTGAACTTTGGGTATGGCTACACCTTC	CASSARLNFGYGYTF
TRBV7-2	TRBJ2-7	TRBD1	NA	TGTGCCAGCACCAGGGGGACAGGGTGGTGGGAGCAGTACTTC	CASTRGTGWWEQYF
TRBV19	TRBJ1-2	TRBD1	NA	TGTGCCACTACTCCCGGTGGACAGGGAGGGTATGGCTACACCTTC	CATTPGGQGGYGYTF
TRBV5-4	TRBJ2-3	TRBD1	once	TGTGCCAGCAGCTTACAGGACAGGGGAGATACGCAGTATTTT	CASSLQDRGDTQYF
TRBV28	TRBJ2-7	TRBD2	NA	TGTGCCAGCAGGGGGGGGAGTAGCGGGAGAAACTACGAGCAGTACTTC	CASRGGSSGRNYEQYF
TRBV2	TRBJ1-2	NA	NA	TGTGCCAGCAGAGAAAGGGGGAACTATGGCTACACCTTC	CASRERGNYGYTF
TRBV18	TRBJ1-1	NA	NA	TGTGCCAGCTTCCTATGGGCGGGGGGAGCCACTGAAGCTTTCTTT	CASFLWAGGATEAFF
TRBV28	TRBJ1-3	TRBD1	once	TGTGCCAGCAGCATACAGGGGAGTGGAAACACCATATATTTT	CASSIQGSGNTIYF
TRBV5-1	TRBJ1-2	NA	few	TGCGCCAGCAGCTTGGGGCAGGGTTCCTATGGCTACACCTTC	CASSLGQGSYGYTF
TRBV7-8	TRBJ1-2	TRBD1	NA	TGTGCCAGCAGCTTAGGGACAGGGGGCTATGGCTACACCTTC	CASSLGTGGYGYTF
TRBV25-1	TRBJ2-2	TRBD2	NA	TGTGCCAGCAGTGTACCGGGACTAGTGTGCCGGGGAGCTGTTTTT	CASSVPGLVCRGAVF
TRBV12-5	TRBJ2-2	TRBD2	NA	TGTGCTAGTGGTTTGGTCCTAGCGGCCAAGAGCACCGGGGAGCTGTTTTTT	CASGLVLAAKSTGELFF
TRBV2	TRBJ2-1	TRBD2	once	TGTGCCAGTCAAACTAGCGGGAGCCCTTACAATGAGCAGTTCTTC	CASQTSGSPYNEQFF
TRBV4-1	TRBJ2-1	NA	once	TGCGCCAGCAGCCAAATCATCCCGTCGAGGGGGAGCTCCTACAATGAGCAGTTCTTC	CASSQIIPSRGSSYNEQFF
TRBV15	TRBJ2-2	TRBD1	NA	TGTGCCACCAGCAGGGACAGGGGTAAGGGCGGCACCGGGGAGCTGTTTTTT	CATSRDRGKGGTGELFF
TRBV7-3	TRBJ2-5	NA	NA	TGTGCCAGCAGCTTCGACGTCGGGAAGGGGACCCAGTACTTC	CASSFDVGKGTQYF